This paragraph covers one T cell receptor beta chain sequence. Its target is not known. Germline CDR1 reads LNHDA; CDR2 reads SQIVND (reference sequence). There are 13 residues in the CDR3. V gave up 7 bases and J gave up 7 bases; unmatched junction bases: 10. This record comes from a study of T cells in localized non-small cell lung cancer. Regarding the study as a whole: In adjacent lung, a median roughly 58 of the top 100 tumor clones were found. Longer overall survival accompanied higher blood T cell density. Tumor samples were not multi-region, leaving intratumor heterogeneity unexcluded.

The data were produced by immunoSEQ multiplex PCR, yet TCRdb's version contains in-frame clones alone and is incomplete. The table has over 30,000 clones, around four fifths seen once. Material: peripheral blood, obtained before any cancer treatment. The source of this sequence is a male donor older than 55 with stage II squamous cell lung carcinoma. V and J are TRBV19 and TRBJ2-7; 7 nucleotides align to TRBD1. The CDR3 sequence: CASTGPFRGEQYF. The CDR3 region has the DNA TGTGCCAGTACGGGACCCTTCAGGGGGGAGCAGTACTTC.